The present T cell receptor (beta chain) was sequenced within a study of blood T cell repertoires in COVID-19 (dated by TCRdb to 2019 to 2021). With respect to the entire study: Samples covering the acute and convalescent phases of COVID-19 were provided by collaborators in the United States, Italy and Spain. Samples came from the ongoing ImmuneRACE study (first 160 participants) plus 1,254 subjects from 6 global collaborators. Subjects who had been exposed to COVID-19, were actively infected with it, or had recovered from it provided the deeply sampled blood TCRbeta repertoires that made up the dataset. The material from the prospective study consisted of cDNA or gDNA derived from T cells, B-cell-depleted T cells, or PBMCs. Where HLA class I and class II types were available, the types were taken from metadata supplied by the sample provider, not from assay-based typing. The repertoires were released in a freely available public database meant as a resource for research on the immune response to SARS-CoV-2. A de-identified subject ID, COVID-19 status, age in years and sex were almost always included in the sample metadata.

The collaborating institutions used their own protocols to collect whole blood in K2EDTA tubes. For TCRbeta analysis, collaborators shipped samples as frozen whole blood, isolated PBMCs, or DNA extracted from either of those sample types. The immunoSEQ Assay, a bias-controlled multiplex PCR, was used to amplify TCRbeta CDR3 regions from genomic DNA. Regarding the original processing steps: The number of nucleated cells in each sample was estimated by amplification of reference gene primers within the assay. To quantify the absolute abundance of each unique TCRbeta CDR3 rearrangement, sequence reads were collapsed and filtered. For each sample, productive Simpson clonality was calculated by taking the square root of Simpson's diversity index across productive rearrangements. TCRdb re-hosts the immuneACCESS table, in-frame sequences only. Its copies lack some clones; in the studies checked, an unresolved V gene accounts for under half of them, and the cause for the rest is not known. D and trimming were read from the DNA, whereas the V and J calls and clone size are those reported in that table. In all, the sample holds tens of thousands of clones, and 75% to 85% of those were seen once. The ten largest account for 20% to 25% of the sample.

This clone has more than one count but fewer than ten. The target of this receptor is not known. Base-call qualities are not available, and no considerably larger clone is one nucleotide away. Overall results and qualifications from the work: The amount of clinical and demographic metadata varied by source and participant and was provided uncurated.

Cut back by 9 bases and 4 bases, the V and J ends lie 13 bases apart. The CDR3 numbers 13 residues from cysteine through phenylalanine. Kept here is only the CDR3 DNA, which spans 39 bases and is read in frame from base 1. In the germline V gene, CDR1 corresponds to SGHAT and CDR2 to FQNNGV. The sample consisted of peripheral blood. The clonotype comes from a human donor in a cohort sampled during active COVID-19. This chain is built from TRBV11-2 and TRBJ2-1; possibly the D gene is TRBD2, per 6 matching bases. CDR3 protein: CASQSGLYNEQFF. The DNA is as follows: TGTGCCAGTCAATCGGGACTTTACAATGAGCAGTTCTTC.